Listed here are 3 T cell receptor beta chains from one sample, sequenced in a study of blood T cell repertoires in COVID-19. The protocol was immunoSEQ multiplex PCR, while the TCRdb copy is restricted to in-frame clones and leaves out a portion. Of roughly 250,000 clones in the sample, roughly 87% are singletons; the top ten hold around 0.8%. Material for sequencing was peripheral blood. The receptors originated from a woman aged 25-40 years with acute or convalescent COVID-19.

The V gene is TRBV12-5, the J gene TRBJ2-7; 13 bases align to TRBD2. Unmatched junction bases numbered 3, after V lost 11 bases and J lost 2 bases. The length of the CDR3 is 13 residues. Per the germline V gene, CDR1 is LGHNT and CDR2 is FRNRAP. The CDR3 loop reads CAAGLAGAYEQYF. The DNA of the CDR3 is TGTGCTGCCGGACTAGCGGGAGCCTACGAGCAGTACTTC.

The chain's CDR3 is CASSLGGTLNQPQHF. The DNA of the CDR3 is TGTGCCAGCAGCTTAGGCGGGACCCTCAATCAGCCCCAGCATTTT. The J gene is TRBJ1-5, the V gene TRBV7-9, with D tentatively TRBD1 (5 bases). The CDR3 totals 15 residues. V was shortened by 1 base and J by 3 bases, with 10 bases between the two germline ends. CDR1 is SEHNR, CDR2 FQNEAQ, per germline (reference sequence). The full variable domain, in which reference TRBV7-9 and TRBJ1-5 provide the parts outside the CDR3, is DTGVSQNPRHKITKRGQNVTFRCDPISEHNRLYWYRQTLGQGPEFLTYFQNEAQLEKSRLLSDRFSAERPKGSFSTLEIQRTEQGDSAMYLCASSLGGTLNQPQHFGDGTRLSIL.

This clone was observed many times. The V and J genes are TRBV3-1 (or the pseudogene TRBV3-2) and TRBJ1-6, with 8 bases that match TRBD1. With V trimmed by 1 base and J by 10 bases, 9 bases remained unmatched. The CDR3 spans 16 residues. Germline CDR1 reads LGHDT; CDR2 reads YNNKEL (reference sequence). The CDR3 spells CASSQVGPRGQSPLHF. In DNA, the CDR3 is TGTGCCAGCAGCCAAGTTGGTCCCAGGGGGCAATCACCCCTCCACTTT.